A single sample gave rise to the 17 T cell receptor beta chains below, sequenced in a study of blood T cell repertoires in COVID-19. Profiled with immunoSEQ multiplex PCR; TCRdb holds only in-frame clones, not every one. This sample has approximately 120,000 clones, with 70% to 90% found just once. Source material: peripheral blood. All receptors derive from a human donor in a cohort sampled during active COVID-19.

This chain uses TRBV19 with TRBJ1-2; D is possibly TRBD1 (6 bases). V was trimmed by 4 bases and J by 4 bases, leaving 16 bases between them. The CDR3 is 15 amino acids. CDR1 and CDR2 from the germline V gene are LNHDA and SQIVND (reference sequence). CDR3 nucleotide sequence: TGTGCCAGTAGTACCGGAGACAGGATCGCCTATGGCTACACCTTC. Protein product: CASSTGDRIAYGYTF.

The chain carries TRBV7-2 and TRBJ2-3; 10 nucleotides align to TRBD2. The CDR3 is 19 amino acids. Germline values: CDR1 SGHTA, CDR2 FQGNSA. Trimming at V came to 5 bases and at J to 2 bases, leaving 16 bases not matched to a gene. CDR3 bases: TGTGCCAGCAGCGGATCACTAGCGGGATTACGTCTGAACACAGATACGCAGTATTTT. Translating gives CASSGSLAGLRLNTDTQYF.

A remark on this clone: Other DNA variants within this sample encode the same CDR3. The chain couples TRBV7-2 to TRBJ2-7, with TRBD1 identical over 9 bases. This CDR3 contains 15 residues. Germline CDR1 and CDR2: SGHTA and FQGNSA. After removal of 4 bases from V and 4 bases from J, the junction contained 8 bases not matched to a gene. The CDR3 sequence: CASSSSGTGFYEQYF. The CDR3 DNA sequence: TGTGCCAGCAGCTCGTCCGGGACAGGGTTTTACGAGCAGTACTTC.

The chain has TRBV5-4 and TRBJ2-7; possibly TRBD2 for D (6 bases). V lost 8 bases, J lost 3 bases, and 9 bases lay in between. Germline V gives CDR1 SGHNT, CDR2 YYREEE (reference sequence). This CDR3 is built from 11 residues. CDR3 in DNA: TGTGCCAGATGGGGGGTCTACGAGCAGTACTTC. Its protein is CARWGVYEQYF.

The genes are TRBV18 and TRBJ2-7; 9 bases are a match to TRBD1. CDR1 is KGHSH, CDR2 LQKENI, per germline. The CDR3 covers 13 residues. After removal of 4 bases from V and 3 bases from J, the junction contained 1 base not matched to a gene. Here the CDR3 reads CASSLGQGYEQYF. CDR3 nucleotide sequence: TGTGCCAGCTCACTGGGACAGGGCTACGAGCAGTACTTC.

The rearrangement uses TRBV6-5 and TRBJ2-5; D is possibly TRBD1 (6 bases). The CDR3 length is 13 residues. The V end lost 6 bases, the J end lost 2 bases, and 10 bases lay between the germline ends. CDR1 and CDR2 from the germline V gene are MNHEY and SVGAGI. Here the CDR3 reads CASRSTGQETQYF. The CDR3 DNA sequence: TGTGCCAGCAGGTCGACAGGTCAAGAGACCCAGTACTTC.

The chain couples TRBV14 to TRBJ1-6, with 12 bases matching TRBD1. The length of the CDR3 is 20 residues. Germline CDR1 SGHDN, CDR2 FVKESK. With V trimmed by 4 bases and J by 7 bases, 17 bases remained unmatched. The CDR3 DNA reads TGTGCCAGCAGCCCAATGGGGACAGGGGGCGATAATTTGAAGAATTCACCCCTCCACTTT. It translates to CASSPMGTGGDNLKNSPLHF.

The J gene is TRBJ1-2, the V gene TRBV10-3, with 7 bases lining up with TRBD1. The CDR3 length is 14 residues. V lost 10 bases, J lost 1 base, and 9 bases stayed unmatched. CDR1 is ENHRY and CDR2 is SYGVKD in the germline V gene. CDR3 in amino acids: CATGTDGGNYGYTF. CDR3 bases: TGTGCCACAGGGACAGATGGGGGTAACTATGGCTACACCTTC.

The rearrangement joins TRBV7-6 to TRBJ2-5, with D tentatively TRBD1 (6 bases). The germline CDR1 and CDR2 sequences are SGHVS and FNYEAQ. The CDR3 runs to 15 residues. V gave up 5 bases and J gave up 5 bases, with 18 bases separating them. CDR3 sequence: CASSPSVFQGETQYF. Written as DNA, the CDR3 is TGTGCCAGCAGCCCGAGTGTCTTTCAGGGGGAGACCCAGTACTTC.

The chain uses TRBV2 and TRBJ1-4; the D gene is possibly TRBD1 (6 bases). Germline V gives CDR1 SNHLY, CDR2 FYNNEI. Trimming removed 6 bases at V and 0 bases at J, with 11 bases between. The CDR3 is 15 amino acids. CDR3 DNA sequence: TGTGCCAGCAGGCTACAGGGAGCAACTAATGAAAAACTGTTTTTT. Translation gives CASRLQGATNEKLFF.

The table lists this clone with a count of one. The chain recombines TRBV25-1 with TRBJ1-2; maybe TRBD1 (6 bases). This CDR3 comprises 13 residues. CDR1 and CDR2 from the germline V gene are MGHDK and SYGVNS. With 5 bases removed from V and 4 bases from J, the gap between germline ends came to 11 bases. The CDR3 here is CASSTDRSYGYTF. CDR3 DNA sequence: TGTGCCAGCAGTACCGACAGGTCCTATGGCTACACCTTC.

This chain joins TRBV5-4 and TRBJ1-1; unclear D gene. CDR1 and CDR2 from the germline V gene are SGHNT and YYREEE (reference sequence). The V end lost 1 base, the J end lost 3 bases, and 10 bases lay between the germline ends. CDR3 length: 14 amino acids. CDR3 sequence: CASSLPGVYTEAFF. In nucleotides, the CDR3 is TGTGCCAGCAGCTTGCCCGGAGTTTACACTGAAGCTTTCTTT.

V gene TRBV7-9 combines with J gene TRBJ2-1; no reliable D call. In germline, CDR1 is SEHNR, CDR2 FQNEAQ (reference sequence). The CDR3 has 18 residues. V gave up 2 bases and J gave up 2 bases, with 19 bases separating them. The CDR3 region is CASSLLPPVSPTYNEQFF. The DNA for the CDR3 is TGTGCCAGCAGCTTATTACCCCCCGTGAGTCCTACCTACAATGAGCAGTTCTTC.

The chain employs TRBV10-2 and TRBJ2-7, with TRBD2 matching 8 bases. J was trimmed by 3 bases and V by 7 bases; bases with no gene match: 5. The CDR3 covers 13 residues. The V gene's germline CDR1 is WSHSY and CDR2 SAAADI. For the CDR3, the DNA is TGCGCCAGCATGCCGGGGGGGCTCTACGAGCAGTACTTC. Amino acid sequence: CASMPGGLYEQYF.

The chain carries TRBV9 and TRBJ1-1; no clear D. The CDR3 covers 13 residues. Trimming left V 0 bases short and J 4 bases short, with 7 bases between. CDR1 is SGDLS, CDR2 YYNGEE, per germline. CDR3 amino acids: CASSVGAGTEAFF. CDR3 nucleotide sequence: TGTGCCAGCAGCGTAGGGGCGGGCACTGAAGCTTTCTTT.

The rearrangement uses TRBV28 and TRBJ2-7, with TRBD1 identical over 8 bases. Germline V CDR1 and CDR2: MDHEN, SYDVKM. J gave up 4 bases and V 6 bases, and 8 bases lay outside the gene matches. The CDR3 spans 14 residues. The CDR3 sequence: CASSGQGLGYEQYF. Written as DNA, the CDR3 is TGTGCCAGCAGCGGACAGGGCCTCGGATACGAGCAGTACTTC.

The chain recombines TRBV2 with TRBJ2-7; maybe TRBD1 (6 bases). In germline, CDR1 is SNHLY, CDR2 FYNNEI. CDR3 size: 15 residues. V was cut by 2 bases and J by 0 bases, with 11 bases left in between. The CDR3 loop reads CASSERTASSYEQYF. The DNA for the CDR3 is TGTGCCAGCAGTGAACGGACAGCCAGCTCCTACGAGCAGTACTTC.